These T cell receptor beta chains were read from a single sample in a study of neurological immune-mediated disorders. MiXCR was run by TCRdb on the 5' RACE reads, yielding one entry per CDR3 protein. The sample lists 23,000 or so distinct CDR3 sequences; about 13% were seen once. The sequenced sample consisted of PBMCs. The receptors shown here come from a woman in her fifties or sixties with HTLV-1-associated myelopathy (HAM/TSP). CDR3s include the opening cysteine and the closing phenylalanine or tryptophan. The D gene is left open where the match is weak. Clone size is not always given. Where it is, it says once, few, many or a class for expanded clones.

V gene: TRBV20-1
clone size: many
D gene: NA
J gene: TRBJ2-2
CDR3 DNA: TGCAGTGCTAGAGGACAATTGAACACCGGGGAGCTGTTTTTT
CDR3 protein: CSARGQLNTGELFF

V gene: TRBV10-3
clone size: medium-sized
D gene: NA
J gene: TRBJ1-1
CDR3 DNA: TGTGCCATCAGTGATCTGTACAGGGTATACACTGAAGCTTTCTTT
CDR3 protein: CAISDLYRVYTEAFF

V gene: TRBV20-1
clone size: many
D gene: TRBD1
J gene: TRBJ1-1
CDR3 DNA: TGCAGTGCTAGAGAGGCAGGGGGGAACACTGAAGCTTTCTTT
CDR3 protein: CSAREAGGNTEAFF

V gene: TRBV3-1
clone size: many
D gene: TRBD1
J gene: TRBJ2-2
CDR3 DNA: TGTGCCAGCGCACTGGGACAGGGGGTATCCGGGGAGCTGTTTTTT
CDR3 protein: CASALGQGVSGELFF

V gene: TRBV7-2
clone size: many
D gene: TRBD1
J gene: TRBJ2-2
CDR3 DNA: TGTGCCAGCAGCTTAGCGCACAGAGGGGGCACCACCGGGGAGCTGTTTTTT
CDR3 protein: CASSLAHRGGTTGELFF

V gene: TRBV7-2
clone size: many
D gene: TRBD1
J gene: TRBJ2-3
CDR3 DNA: TGTGCCAGCAGCTTCAGGGGGCTTAGCACAGATACGCAGTATTTT
CDR3 protein: CASSFRGLSTDTQYF

V gene: TRBV5-1
clone size: many
D gene: NA
J gene: TRBJ2-7
CDR3 DNA: TGCGCCAGCAGCTTGGAGGGGGGCGAGCAGTACTTC
CDR3 protein: CASSLEGGEQYF

V gene: TRBV6-5
clone size: many
D gene: TRBD2
J gene: TRBJ2-1
CDR3 DNA: TGTGCCAGCAGTCTTAGCGGGAGAAAGAATGAGCAGTTCTTC
CDR3 protein: CASSLSGRKNEQFF

V gene: TRBV5-1
clone size: many
D gene: TRBD1
J gene: TRBJ1-2
CDR3 DNA: TGCGCCAGCAGCTTGACCGGGACAGGGTATGGCTACACCTTC
CDR3 protein: CASSLTGTGYGYTF

V gene: TRBV10-3
clone size: many
D gene: TRBD1
J gene: TRBJ1-2
CDR3 DNA: TGTGCCATCAGCGCAGGGGGCGCCCTCTATGGCTACACCTTC
CDR3 protein: CAISAGGALYGYTF

V gene: TRBV9
clone size: many
D gene: TRBD2
J gene: TRBJ2-3
CDR3 DNA: TGTGCCAGCAGCAGGAGAGCGGGAGGATCAGATACGCAGTATTTT
CDR3 protein: CASSRRAGGSDTQYF

V gene: TRBV3-1
clone size: NA
D gene: NA
J gene: TRBJ2-1
CDR3 DNA: TGTGCCAGCAGCCATACGGGAGCCGGGTGGAATGAGCAGTTCTTC
CDR3 protein: CASSHTGAGWNEQFF

V gene: TRBV29-1
clone size: NA
D gene: TRBD2
J gene: TRBJ2-3
CDR3 DNA: TGCACCAATGGGGGGCGGGAGGGCAGGGATACGCAGTATTTT
CDR3 protein: CTNGGREGRDTQYF

V gene: TRBV20-1
clone size: many
D gene: NA
J gene: TRBJ1-6
CDR3 DNA: TGCAGTGCTAAAGGGGACACAAATTCACCCCTCCACTTT
CDR3 protein: CSAKGDTNSPLHF